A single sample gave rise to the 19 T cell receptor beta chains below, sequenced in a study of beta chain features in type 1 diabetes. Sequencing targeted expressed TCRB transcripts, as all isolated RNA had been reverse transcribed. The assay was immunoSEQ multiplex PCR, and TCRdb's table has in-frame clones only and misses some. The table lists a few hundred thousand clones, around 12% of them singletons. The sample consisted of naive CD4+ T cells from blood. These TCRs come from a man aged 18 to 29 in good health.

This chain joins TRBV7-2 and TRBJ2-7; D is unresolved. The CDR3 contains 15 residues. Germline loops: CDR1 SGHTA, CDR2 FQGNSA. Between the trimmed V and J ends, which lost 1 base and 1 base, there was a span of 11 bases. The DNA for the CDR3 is TGTGCCAGCAGCTTAGTGTTCCTAGGTTCCTACGAGCAGTACTTC. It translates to CASSLVFLGSYEQYF.

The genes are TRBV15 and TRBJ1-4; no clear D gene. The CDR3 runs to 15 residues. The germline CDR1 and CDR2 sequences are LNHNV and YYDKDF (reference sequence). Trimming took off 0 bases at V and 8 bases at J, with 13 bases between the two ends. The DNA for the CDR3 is TGTGCCACCAGCAGAGAGGTGTACTCGGGGGAAAAACTGTTTTTT. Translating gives CATSREVYSGEKLFF.

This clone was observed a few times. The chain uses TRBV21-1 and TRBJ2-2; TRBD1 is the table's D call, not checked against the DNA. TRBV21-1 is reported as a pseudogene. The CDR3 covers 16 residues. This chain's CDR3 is CASSKDRVLYAGELFF. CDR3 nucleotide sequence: TGTGCCAGCAGCAAAGACAGGGTATTGTACGCCGGGGAGCTGTTTTTT.

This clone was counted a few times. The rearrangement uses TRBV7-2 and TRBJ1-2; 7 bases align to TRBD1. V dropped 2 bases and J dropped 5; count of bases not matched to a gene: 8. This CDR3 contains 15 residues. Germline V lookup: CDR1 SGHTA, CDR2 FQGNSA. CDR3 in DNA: TGTGCCAGCAGCTTATTTGACACCAGGGGGTATGGCTACACCTTC. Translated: CASSLFDTRGYGYTF. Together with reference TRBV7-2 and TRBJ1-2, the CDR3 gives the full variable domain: GAGVSQSPSNKVTEKGKDVELRCDPISGHTALYWYRQSLGQGLEFLIYFQGNSAPDKSGLPSDRFSAERTGGSVSTLTIQRTQQEDSAVYLCASSLFDTRGYGYTFGSGTRLTVV.

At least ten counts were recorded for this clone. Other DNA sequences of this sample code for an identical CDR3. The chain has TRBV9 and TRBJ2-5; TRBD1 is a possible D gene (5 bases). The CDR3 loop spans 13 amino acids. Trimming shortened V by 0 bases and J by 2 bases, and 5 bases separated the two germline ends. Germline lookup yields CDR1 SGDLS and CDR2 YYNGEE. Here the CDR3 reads CASSVGQQETQYF. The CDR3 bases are TGTGCCAGCAGCGTAGGACAGCAAGAGACCCAGTACTTC.

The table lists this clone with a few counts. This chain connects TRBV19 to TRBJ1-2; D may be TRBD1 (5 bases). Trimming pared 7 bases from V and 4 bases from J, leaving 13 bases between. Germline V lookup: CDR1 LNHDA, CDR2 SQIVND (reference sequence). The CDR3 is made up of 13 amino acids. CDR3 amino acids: CASKDQGIYGYTF. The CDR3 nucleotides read TGTGCCAGTAAAGACCAGGGAATCTATGGCTACACCTTC.

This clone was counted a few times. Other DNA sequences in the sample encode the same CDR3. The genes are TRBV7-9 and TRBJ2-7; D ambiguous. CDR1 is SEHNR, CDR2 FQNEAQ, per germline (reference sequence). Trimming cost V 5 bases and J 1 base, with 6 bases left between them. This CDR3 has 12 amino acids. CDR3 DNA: TGTGCCAGCAGCCCCCGGTCCTACGAGCAGTACTTC. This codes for CASSPRSYEQYF.

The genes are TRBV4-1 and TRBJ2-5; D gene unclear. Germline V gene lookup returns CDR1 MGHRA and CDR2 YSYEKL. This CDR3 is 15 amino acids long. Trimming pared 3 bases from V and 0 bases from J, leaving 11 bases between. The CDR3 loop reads CASSHLLQYQETQYF. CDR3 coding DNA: TGCGCCAGCAGCCACCTGTTACAGTACCAAGAGACCCAGTACTTC.

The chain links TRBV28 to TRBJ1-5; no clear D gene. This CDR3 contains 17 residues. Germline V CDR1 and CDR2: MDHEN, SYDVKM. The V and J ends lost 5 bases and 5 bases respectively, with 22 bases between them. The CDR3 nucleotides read TGTGCCAGCAGTCTCTCCTCATTACCCATACTCTATCAGCCCCAGCATTTT. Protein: CASSLSSLPILYQPQHF.

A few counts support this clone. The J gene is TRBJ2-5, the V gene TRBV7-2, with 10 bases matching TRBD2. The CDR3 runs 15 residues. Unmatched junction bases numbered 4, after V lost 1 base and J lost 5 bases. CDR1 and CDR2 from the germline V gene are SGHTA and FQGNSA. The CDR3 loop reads CASSLETSGYETQYF. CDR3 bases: TGTGCCAGCAGCTTAGAGACTAGCGGGTATGAGACCCAGTACTTC.

The CDR3 reads CAWSGGRYNEQFF. The CDR3 DNA reads as TGTGCCTGGAGTGGGGGGCGATACAATGAGCAGTTCTTC. This rearrangement joins TRBV30 to TRBJ2-1, with TRBD1 as a possible D gene (6 bases). CDR3 size: 13 residues. V shed 1 base and J shed 4 bases, with 8 bases lying between them. Germline loops: CDR1 GTSNPN, CDR2 SVGIG (reference sequence).

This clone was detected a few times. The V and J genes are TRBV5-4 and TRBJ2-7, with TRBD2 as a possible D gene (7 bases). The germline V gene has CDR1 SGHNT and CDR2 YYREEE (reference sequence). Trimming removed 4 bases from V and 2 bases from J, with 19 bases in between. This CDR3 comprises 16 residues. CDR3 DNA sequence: TGTGCCAGCAGCGGGGGGGGAGGACAGCCAGCCTACGAGCAGTACTTC. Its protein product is CASSGGGGQPAYEQYF.

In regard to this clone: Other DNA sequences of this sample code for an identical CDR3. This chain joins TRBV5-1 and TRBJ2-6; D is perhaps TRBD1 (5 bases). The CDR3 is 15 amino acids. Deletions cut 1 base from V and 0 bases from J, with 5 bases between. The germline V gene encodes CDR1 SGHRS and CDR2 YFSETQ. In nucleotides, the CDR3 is TGCGCCAGCAGCTTGAGGGGCTCTGGGGCCAACGTCCTGACTTTC. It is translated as CASSLRGSGANVLTF.

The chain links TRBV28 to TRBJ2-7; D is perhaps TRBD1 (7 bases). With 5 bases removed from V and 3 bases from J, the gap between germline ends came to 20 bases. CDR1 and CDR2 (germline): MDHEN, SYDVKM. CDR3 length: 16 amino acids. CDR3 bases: TGTGCCAGCAGTACCCCCGGGCAGGGGGGCGACTACGAGCAGTACTTC. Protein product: CASSTPGQGGDYEQYF.

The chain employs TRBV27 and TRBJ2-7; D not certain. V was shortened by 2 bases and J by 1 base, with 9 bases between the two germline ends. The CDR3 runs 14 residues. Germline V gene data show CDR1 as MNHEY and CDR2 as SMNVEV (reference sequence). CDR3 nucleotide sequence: TGTGCCAGCAGTTTAAACGGAGCATCCTACGAGCAGTACTTC. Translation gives CASSLNGASYEQYF.

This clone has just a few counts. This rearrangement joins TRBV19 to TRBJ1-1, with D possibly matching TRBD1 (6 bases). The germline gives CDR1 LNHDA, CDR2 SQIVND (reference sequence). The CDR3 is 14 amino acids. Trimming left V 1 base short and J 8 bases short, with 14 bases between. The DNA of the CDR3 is TGTGCCAGTAGTATAGGGGCAGGGGCCCCAGAAGCTTTCTTT. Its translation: CASSIGAGAPEAFF. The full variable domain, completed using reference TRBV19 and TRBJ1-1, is DGGITQSPKYLFRKEGQNVTLSCEQNLNHDAMYWYRQDPGQGLRLIYYSQIVNDFQKGDIAEGYSVSREKKESFPLTVTSAQKNPTAFYLCASSIGAGAPEAFFGQGTRLTVV.

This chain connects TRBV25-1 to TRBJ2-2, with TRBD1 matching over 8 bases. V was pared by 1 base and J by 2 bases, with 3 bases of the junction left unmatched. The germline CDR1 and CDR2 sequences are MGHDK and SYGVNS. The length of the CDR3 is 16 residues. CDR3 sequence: CASSESDRDNTGELFF. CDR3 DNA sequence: TGTGCCAGCAGTGAATCGGACAGGGACAACACCGGGGAGCTGTTTTTT.

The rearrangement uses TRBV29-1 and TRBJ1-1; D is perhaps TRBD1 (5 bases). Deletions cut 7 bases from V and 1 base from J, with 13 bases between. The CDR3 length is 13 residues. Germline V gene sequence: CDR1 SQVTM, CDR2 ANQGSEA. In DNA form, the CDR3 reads TGCAGCGCCTACAGGTCTACGAACACTGAAGCTTTCTTT. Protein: CSAYRSTNTEAFF.

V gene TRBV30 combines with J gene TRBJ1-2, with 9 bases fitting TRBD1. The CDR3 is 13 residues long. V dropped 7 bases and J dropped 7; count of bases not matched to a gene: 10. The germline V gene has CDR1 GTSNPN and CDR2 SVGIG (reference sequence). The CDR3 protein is CALTTGGGGGYTF. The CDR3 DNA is TGTGCCTTAACAACAGGGGGCGGGGGTGGCTACACCTTC. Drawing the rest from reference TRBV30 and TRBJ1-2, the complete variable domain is SQTIHQWPATLVQPVGSPLSLECTVEGTSNPNLYWYRQAAGRGLQLLFYSVGIGQISSEVPQNLSASRPQDRQFILSSKKLLLSDSGFYLCALTTGGGGGYTFGSGTRLTVV.